The 26 T cell receptor beta chains reported below all come from one sample, sequenced in a study of blood T cells in healthy people across ages. Primed by a sample-barcoded 5' primer and a J-beta primer mix, a second PCR proceeded for roughly 7 to 11 cycles. From the 5' RACE reads, TCRdb called clonotypes with MiXCR, one entry per CDR3 protein. The sample records more than 650,000 distinct CDR3 sequences, 25% to 30% being singletons. The sample was also linked to a second study, of T cells of mothers and their children.

The sequenced material came from blood. All receptors derive from a boy younger than 18 in good health.

The chain employs TRBV20-1 and TRBJ2-5, with D tentatively TRBD2 (6 bases). Germline V gene sequence: CDR1 DFQATT, CDR2 SNEGSKA (reference sequence). The CDR3 has 14 residues. V lost 0 bases to trimming and J lost 2 bases, with 10 bases between them. CDR3 coding DNA: TGCAGTGCTAGAGATCCGGCGGGGCAAGAGACCCAGTACTTC. It yields the protein CSARDPAGQETQYF.

The rearrangement links TRBV28 to TRBJ2-1; the D gene is possibly TRBD2 (7 bases). TRBJ2-5 explains the end of the DNA better; the J call may be wrong. Germline loops: CDR1 MDHEN, CDR2 SYDVKM. The CDR3 extends over 15 amino acids. CDR3 loop: CASRGGATGQETQYF. The CDR3 coding sequence is TGTGCCAGCAGGGGGGGGGCCACAGGGCAGGAGACCCAGTACTTC.

This clonotype was detected a few times. The chain is built from TRBV12-3 or TRBV12-4 and TRBJ2-7; TRBD1 agrees at 10 bases. The J call could be wrong; TRBJ2-1 is a better fit for the DNA end. The CDR3 is 17 amino acids. The CDR3 spells CASSFRGSGQGINEQFF. CDR3 DNA: TGTGCCAGCAGTTTTCGGGGTTCGGGACAGGGGATCAATGAGCAGTTCTTC.

V usage is TRBV11-2 and J usage is TRBJ2-5; 8 bases map to TRBD1. The germline V gene has CDR1 SGHAT and CDR2 FQNNGV. The CDR3 runs 15 residues. The V segment lost 1 base and the J segment 4 bases; nucleotides outside the gene matches: 5. CDR3 in amino acids: CASSLVGQGTETQYF. The CDR3 region has the DNA TGTGCCAGCAGCTTAGTCGGACAGGGTACAGAGACCCAGTACTTC.

Here the CDR3 reads CASSQDKRGIKEKLFF. The CDR3 nucleotides are TGTGCCAGCAGCCAAGATAAGCGGGGGATAAAGGAAAAACTGTTTTTT. The chain couples TRBV4-2 to TRBJ1-4; tentatively, D is TRBD1 (5 bases). Trimming took off 0 bases at V and 8 bases at J, with 16 bases between the two ends. The CDR3 extends over 16 amino acids. The germline CDR1 and CDR2 sequences are LGHNA and YNFKEQ.

This clonotype was observed a few times. The chain employs TRBV4-2 and TRBJ2-5, with a weak D call TRBD1 (5 bases). The germline CDR1 and CDR2 sequences are LGHNA and YNFKEQ. Trimming took off 0 bases at V and 6 bases at J, with 14 bases between the two ends. This CDR3 has 15 amino acids. CDR3 sequence: CASSQEGDVRKTQYF. CDR3 nucleotide sequence: TGTGCCAGCAGCCAAGAAGGGGATGTGAGGAAGACCCAGTACTTC.

The sample holds a few counts of this clonotype. The chain uses TRBV11-2 and TRBJ2-5; TRBD2 matches at 10 bases. Germline assignment: CDR1 SGHAT and CDR2 FQNNGV. The ends lost 5 bases at V and 1 base at J; junction bases unmatched: 7. This CDR3 is built from 16 residues. In nucleotides, the CDR3 is TGTGCCAGCAGCAAGCGGGGGGGCTTCCCCCAAGAGACCCAGTACTTC. It is translated as CASSKRGGFPQETQYF.

This clonotype was observed a few times. This sequence joins TRBV5-1 and TRBJ2-1; maybe TRBD2 (5 bases). This CDR3 is 15 amino acids long. Germline V lookup: CDR1 SGHRS, CDR2 YFSETQ. V gave up 0 bases and J gave up 1 base, with 8 bases separating them. CDR3: CASSLAGESYNEQFF. The CDR3 DNA reads TGCGCCAGCAGCTTGGCCGGGGAATCCTACAATGAGCAGTTCTTC.

This clonotype has only a few counts. One junction end does not reproduce the germline sequence, and a read error may be involved. The V gene is TRBV6-5, the J gene TRBJ1-2, with a possible D match to TRBD1 (5 bases). The germline CDR1 and CDR2 sequences are MNHEY and SVGAGI. The CDR3 runs to 18 residues. Here the CDR3 DNA reads TGTGCCAGCAGTTACGGATACTCTGGCACAGGAGGGGAGTATGCCTACACCTTC. It specifies CASSYGYSGTGGEYAYTF.

As DNA, the CDR3 is TGTGCCAGCAGGGGGTCTGCCTACGAGCAGTACTTC. This translates into CASRGSAYEQYF. The chain recombines TRBV27 with TRBJ2-7; the D is unclear. The V end was cut by 6 bases, the J end by 2 bases, with 8 bases between. The V gene's germline CDR1 is MNHEY and CDR2 SMNVEV (reference sequence). The CDR3 covers 12 residues.

Only a few counts were recorded for this clonotype. The chain uses TRBV7-8 and TRBJ1-2; D remains unclear. Looked up from germline, CDR1 is SGHVS and CDR2 is FQNEAQ. The CDR3 covers 12 residues. Trimming took off 5 bases at V and 0 bases at J, with 4 bases between the two ends. This CDR3 reads CASSVSNYGYTF. As DNA, the CDR3 is TGTGCCAGCAGCGTTTCTAACTATGGCTACACCTTC.

V usage is TRBV29-1 and J usage is TRBJ2-2; 10 bases agree with TRBD2. The CDR3 spans 20 residues. Germline values: CDR1 SQVTM, CDR2 ANQGSEA. The V gene end was trimmed by 0 bases and the J gene end by 0 bases; junction bases not matched to a gene: 13. The DNA for the CDR3 is TGCAGCGTTGAAGATCAGGTCCCGGCTAGCGGGAGTACGAACACCGGGGAGCTGTTTTTT. This gives the protein CSVEDQVPASGSTNTGELFF.

The rearrangement joins TRBV7-3 to TRBJ1-2, with a possible D match to TRBD1 (6 bases). V lost 1 base to trimming and J lost 7 bases, with 10 bases between them. The CDR3 runs to 13 residues. Germline values: CDR1 SGHTA, CDR2 FQGTGA. The DNA for the CDR3 is TGTGCCAGCAGCTTAAACAGGGCGGCTGGCTACACCTTC. Protein product: CASSLNRAAGYTF. Looking up the rest from reference TRBV7-3 and TRBJ1-2 gives the full variable domain: GAGVSQTPSNKVTEKGKYVELRCDPISGHTALYWYRQSLGQGPEFLIYFQGTGAADDSGLPNDRFFAVRPEGSVSTLKIQRTERGDSAVYLCASSLNRAAGYTFGSGTRLTVV.

J is TRBJ1-2 and V is TRBV6-2 or TRBV6-3; D uncertain. V dropped 6 bases and J dropped 5 bases, with 7 bases sitting between them. Looked up from germline, CDR1 is MNHEY and CDR2 is SVGEGT. The CDR3 loop spans 11 amino acids. This CDR3 is CASRERYGYTF. CDR3 sequence (DNA): TGTGCCAGCAGAGAGCGGTATGGCTACACCTTC.

The chain joins TRBV20-1 to TRBJ1-6; TRBD1 is a possible D gene (5 bases). V was shortened by 0 bases and J by 9 bases, with 15 bases between the two germline ends. CDR3 length: 15 amino acids. Germline V gene lookup returns CDR1 DFQATT and CDR2 SNEGSKA (reference sequence). The CDR3 DNA reads TGCAGTGCTAGAGATTTCACAGGTCGTCCTTCACCCCTCCACTTT. Translated, it gives CSARDFTGRPSPLHF.

This clonotype was found a few times. The gene calls are TRBV7-3 and TRBJ2-7; D is undetermined. The CDR3 has 13 residues. Germline-derived CDR1 and CDR2 are SGHTA and FQGTGA. Trimming shortened V by 3 bases and J by 4 bases, and 10 bases separated the two germline ends. CDR3 in amino acids: CASSLERSYEQYF. The DNA for the CDR3 is TGTGCCAGCAGCTTGGAGAGAAGTTACGAGCAGTACTTC.

This clonotype was seen more than once but under ten times. CDR3 protein: CASSPATGTYDGYTF. Here the CDR3 DNA reads TGTGCCAGCAGCCCAGCGACAGGAACTTACGATGGCTACACCTTC. The J gene is TRBJ1-2, the V gene TRBV7-2, with TRBD1 as a possible D gene (6 bases). The V and J ends lost 5 bases and 6 bases respectively, with 19 bases between them. The CDR3 spans 15 residues. Germline V lookup: CDR1 SGHTA, CDR2 FQGNSA.

The chain couples TRBV4-1 to TRBJ1-5; D may be TRBD1 (6 bases). This CDR3 is built from 14 residues. The ends were cut back, 5 bases at V and 0 bases at J, with 8 bases in the middle. The V gene's germline CDR1 is MGHRA and CDR2 YSYEKL. CDR3 nucleotides: TGCGCCAGCAGCACACAGGGTAGCAATCAGCCCCAGCATTTT. Protein: CASSTQGSNQPQHF.

This clonotype was detected a few times. The V gene is TRBV20-1, the J gene TRBJ2-5, with TRBD1 as a possible D gene (5 bases). The better agreement between TRBJ2-7 and the DNA end casts doubt on the J call. There are 13 residues in the CDR3. Germline CDR1 is DFQATT and CDR2 is SNEGSKA (reference sequence). CDR3 loop: CSARTVQRYEQYF. The DNA for the CDR3 is TGCAGTGCTAGGACAGTGCAGCGCTACGAGCAGTACTTC.

This chain joins TRBV12-5 and TRBJ1-2, with D uncertain. Trimming took 5 bases from V and 5 from J, leaving 18 bases between them. The CDR3 contains 15 residues. Germline CDR1 reads LGHNT; CDR2 reads FRNRAP. CDR3: CASGREAGGLYGYTF. CDR3 coding DNA: TGTGCTAGTGGTAGAGAGGCCGGAGGCCTATATGGCTACACCTTC. Together with reference TRBV12-5 and TRBJ1-2, the CDR3 gives the full variable domain: DARVTQTPRHKVTEMGQEVTMRCQPILGHNTVFWYRQTMMQGLELLAYFRNRAPLDDSGMPKDRFSAEMPDATLATLKIQPSEPRDSAVYFCASGREAGGLYGYTFGSGTRLTVV.

The chain joins TRBV7-2 to TRBJ2-7; tentative D call: TRBD2 (5 bases). Germline lookup yields CDR1 SGHTA and CDR2 FQGNSA. Trimming removed 5 bases at V and 0 bases at J, with 14 bases between. The CDR3 is made up of 15 amino acids. CDR3 loop: CASSRGAHVSYEQYF. Here the CDR3 DNA reads TGTGCCAGCAGCCGGGGAGCTCATGTCTCCTACGAGCAGTACTTC.

This clonotype was found a few times. J is TRBJ2-1 and V is TRBV29-1, with D perhaps given as TRBD1 or TRBD2 (6 bases each). V shed 0 bases and J shed 2 bases, with 14 bases lying between them. Germline assignment: CDR1 SQVTM and CDR2 ANQGSEA. The length of the CDR3 is 16 residues. CDR3 nucleotide sequence: TGCAGCGTTGAAGATCTTAGGGGGGCCGCCTACAATGAGCAGTTCTTC. It yields the protein CSVEDLRGAAYNEQFF.

The gene calls are TRBV25-1 and TRBJ2-7; no firm D call. V gave up 6 bases and J gave up 3 bases, with 15 bases separating them. CDR1 MGHDK and CDR2 SYGVNS come from the germline V gene. This CDR3 has 14 residues. This chain's CDR3 is CASSLWGRFYEQYF. CDR3 sequence (DNA): TGTGCCAGCAGCTTATGGGGTAGATTCTACGAGCAGTACTTC.

The CDR3 DNA follows: TGTGCCAGCAGTTTTCAGGGGGCCTCCTACGAGCAGTACTTC. Translation gives CASSFQGASYEQYF. This chain connects TRBV28 to TRBJ2-7; 8 bases agree with TRBD1. The CDR3 length is 14 residues. The trim removed 3 bases at V and 0 bases at J, leaving 1 base unmatched. In germline, CDR1 is MDHEN, CDR2 SYDVKM.

This rearrangement joins TRBV7-9 to TRBJ1-4, with 8 bases matching TRBD1. The germline CDR1 and CDR2 sequences are SEHNR and FQNEAQ (reference sequence). V lost 5 bases, J lost 8 bases, and 10 bases stayed unmatched. CDR3 length: 15 residues. The CDR3 is CASSGIQGGGEKLFF. CDR3 sequence (DNA): TGTGCCAGCAGCGGGATACAGGGGGGAGGAGAAAAACTGTTTTTT.

This chain uses TRBV2 with TRBJ2-7; 7 bases match TRBD1. Germline V gene sequence: CDR1 SNHLY, CDR2 FYNNEI. The CDR3 totals 14 residues. V shed 5 bases, J shed 0 bases, and the junction held 4 bases outside the gene matches. CDR3 in amino acids: CASSMTGLSYEQYF. In DNA form, the CDR3 reads TGTGCCAGCAGTATGACAGGGCTCTCCTACGAGCAGTACTTC.